The entry that follows covers one T cell receptor (beta chain) sequence. The antigen is undetermined. The data derive from a study of T cell responses to AZD1222 COVID-19 vaccine. Points from the study as a whole: Dominant at 160-218 and 743-854, vaccine-associated CD4 TCRs also spanned spike. Within unmutated variant regions lay the reported targets of nearly half of spike-specific TCRs. Clonal diversity may have been underestimated, and the donors were mostly white British, with more females than males. Only a handful of AZD1222 recipients tested seropositive at baseline.

V was shortened by 0 bases and J by 1 base, with 10 bases between the two germline ends. Germline V gene sequence: CDR1 SGDLS, CDR2 YYNGEE. This CDR3 has 15 residues. The protocol was immunoSEQ multiplex PCR, while the TCRdb copy is restricted to in-frame clones and leaves out a portion. The sample has approximately 180,000 clones; 85% to 90% are singletons. This sequence was found in an adult who received the MenACWY meningococcal vaccine as a control. This rearrangement joins TRBV9 to TRBJ1-2; D is unclear. The sample was peripheral blood, taken 28 days after the second dose of the MenACWY control vaccine. The CDR3 protein is CASSVGTAINYGYTF. Here the CDR3 DNA reads TGTGCCAGCAGCGTAGGGACGGCGATTAACTATGGCTACACCTTC.